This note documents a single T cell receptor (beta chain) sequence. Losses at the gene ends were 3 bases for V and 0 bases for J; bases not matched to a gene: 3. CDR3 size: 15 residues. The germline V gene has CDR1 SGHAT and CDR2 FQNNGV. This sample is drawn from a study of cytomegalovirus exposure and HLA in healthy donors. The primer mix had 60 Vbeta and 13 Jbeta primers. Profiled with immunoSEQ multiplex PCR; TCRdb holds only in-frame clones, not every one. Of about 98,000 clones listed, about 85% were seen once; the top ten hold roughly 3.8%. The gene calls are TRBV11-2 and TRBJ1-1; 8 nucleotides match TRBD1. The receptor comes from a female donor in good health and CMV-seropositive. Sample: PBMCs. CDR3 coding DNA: TGTGCCAGCAGCTTTGGGACAGGAATGAACACTGAAGCTTTCTTT. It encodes CASSFGTGMNTEAFF.